This TCR beta chain is from a study of T cell responses to AZD1222 COVID-19 vaccine. Clones were sequenced by immunoSEQ multiplex PCR, and TCRdb holds only the in-frame ones, with some missing. The table includes approximately 67,000 clones, roughly nine tenths detected once. On this clone itself: The antigen is not known.

Whole-study findings and limits: Samples come after the peak T cell response, not at day 14. Vaccine-related CD4 TCRs covered spike, predominating at 160-218 and 743-854.

The analysis combined second doses at about 4 or about 12 weeks. This sequence originates from an adult who received the AZD1222 COVID-19 vaccine. The input for sequencing was peripheral blood, taken 28 days after the second AZD1222 dose.

This CDR3 is CASSPGQDYGYTF. DNA for the CDR3: TGTGCCAGCTCACCGGGACAGGACTATGGCTACACCTTC. J is TRBJ1-2 and V is TRBV18, with TRBD1 matching 8 bases. The CDR3 has 13 amino acids. V shed 3 bases, J shed 3 bases, and the junction held 0 bases outside the gene matches. The germline V gene encodes CDR1 KGHSH and CDR2 LQKENI.